Sequencing of this TCR beta chain was carried out in a study of T cells in Graves' hyperthyroidism and ophthalmopathy. Amplification of TCR beta CDR3 regions was performed using RNA transcripts as template. First-round RT-PCR with HTBI primers amplified the TCR CDR3 region. TCRdb analysed the multiplex PCR reads with MiXCR anew, one entry per CDR3 protein. The table lists about 560,000 distinct CDR3 sequences, 16% of them singletons, with 15% to 20% in the top ten. The CDR3 contains 14 residues. V was clipped by 8 bases and J by 0 bases; unmatched bases: 7. Sequencing was done on a sample of blood. This sequence joins TRBV12-3 or TRBV12-4 and TRBJ2-7; 7 bases align to TRBD2. This receptor was identified in a young woman with Graves' hyperthyroidism. The CDR3 loop reads CASRRGVGSYEQYF. The CDR3 DNA is TGTGCCAGCCGCCGGGGGGTTGGCTCCTACGAGCAGTACTTC.